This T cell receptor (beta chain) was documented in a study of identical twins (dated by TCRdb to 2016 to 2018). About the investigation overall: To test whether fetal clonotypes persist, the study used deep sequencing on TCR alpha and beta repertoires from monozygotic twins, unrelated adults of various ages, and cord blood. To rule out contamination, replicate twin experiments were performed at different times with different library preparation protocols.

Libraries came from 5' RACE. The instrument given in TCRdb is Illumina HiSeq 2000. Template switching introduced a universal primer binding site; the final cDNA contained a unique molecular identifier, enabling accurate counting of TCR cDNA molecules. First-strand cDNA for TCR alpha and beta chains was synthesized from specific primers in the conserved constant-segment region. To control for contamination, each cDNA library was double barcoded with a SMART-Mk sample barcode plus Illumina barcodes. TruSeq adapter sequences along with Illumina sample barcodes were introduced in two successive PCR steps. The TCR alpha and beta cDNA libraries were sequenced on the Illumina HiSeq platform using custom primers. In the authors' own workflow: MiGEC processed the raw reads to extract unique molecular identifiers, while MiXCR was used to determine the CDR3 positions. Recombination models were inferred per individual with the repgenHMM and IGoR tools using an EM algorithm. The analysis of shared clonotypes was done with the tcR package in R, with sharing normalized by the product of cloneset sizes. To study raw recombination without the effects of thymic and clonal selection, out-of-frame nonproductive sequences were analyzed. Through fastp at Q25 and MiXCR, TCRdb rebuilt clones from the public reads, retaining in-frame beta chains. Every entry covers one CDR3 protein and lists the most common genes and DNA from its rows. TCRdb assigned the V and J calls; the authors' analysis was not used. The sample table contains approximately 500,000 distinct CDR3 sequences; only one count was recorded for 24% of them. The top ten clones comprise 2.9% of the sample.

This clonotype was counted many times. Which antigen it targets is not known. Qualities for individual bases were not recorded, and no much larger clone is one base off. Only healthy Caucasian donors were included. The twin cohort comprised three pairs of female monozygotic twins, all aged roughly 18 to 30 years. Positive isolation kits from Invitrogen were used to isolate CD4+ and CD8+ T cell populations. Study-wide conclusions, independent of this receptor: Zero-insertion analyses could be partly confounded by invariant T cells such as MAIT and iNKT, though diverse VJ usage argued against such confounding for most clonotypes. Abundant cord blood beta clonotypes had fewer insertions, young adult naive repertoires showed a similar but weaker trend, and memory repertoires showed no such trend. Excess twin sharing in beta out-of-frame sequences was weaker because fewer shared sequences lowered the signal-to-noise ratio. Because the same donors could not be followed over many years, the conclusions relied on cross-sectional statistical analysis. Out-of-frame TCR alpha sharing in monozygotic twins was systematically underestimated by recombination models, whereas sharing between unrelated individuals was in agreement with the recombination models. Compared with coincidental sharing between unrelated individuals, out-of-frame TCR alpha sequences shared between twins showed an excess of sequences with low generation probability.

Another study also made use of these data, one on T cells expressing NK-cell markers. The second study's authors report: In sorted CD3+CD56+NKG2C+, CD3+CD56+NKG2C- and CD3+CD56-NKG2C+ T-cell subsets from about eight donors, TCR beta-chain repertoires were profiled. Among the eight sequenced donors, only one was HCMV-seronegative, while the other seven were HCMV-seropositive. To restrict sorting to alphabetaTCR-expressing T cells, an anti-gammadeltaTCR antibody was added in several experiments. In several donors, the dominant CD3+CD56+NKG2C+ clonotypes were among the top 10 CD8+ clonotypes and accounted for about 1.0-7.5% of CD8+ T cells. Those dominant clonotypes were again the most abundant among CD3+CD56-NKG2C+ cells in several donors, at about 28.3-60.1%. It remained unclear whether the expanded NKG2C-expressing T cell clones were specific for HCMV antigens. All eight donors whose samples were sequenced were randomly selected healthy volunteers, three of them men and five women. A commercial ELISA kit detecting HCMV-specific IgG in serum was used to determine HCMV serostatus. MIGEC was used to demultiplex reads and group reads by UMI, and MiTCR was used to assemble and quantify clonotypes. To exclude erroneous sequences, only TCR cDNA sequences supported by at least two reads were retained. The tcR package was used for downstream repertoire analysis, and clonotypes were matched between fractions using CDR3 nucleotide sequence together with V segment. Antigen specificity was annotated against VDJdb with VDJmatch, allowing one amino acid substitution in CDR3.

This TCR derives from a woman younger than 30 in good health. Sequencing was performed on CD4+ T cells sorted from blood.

This receptor carries the CDR3 CASSKGQDPNYGYTF. In nucleotides, the sequence is TGTGCCAGCAGCAAGGGACAGGATCCTAACTATGGCTACACCTTC. The rearranged chain carries TRBV4-2 and TRBJ1-2, and 8 junctional nucleotides match TRBD1. The germline V gene supplies CDR1 LGHNA and CDR2 YNFKEQ. The CDR3 runs 15 residues from the cysteine to the phenylalanine. Of the read, only the CDR3 DNA is kept; its 45 bases are in frame from base 1. The V end gives up 5 bases and the J end 0 bases, leaving 5 bases in the junction not matched to a gene.